Below, one T cell receptor beta chain is given with its context. No cognate antigen has been identified for it. Per-base quality was not reported, and no clone a single base away is much larger than it. The donors were healthy, HIV-negative adults who had no recently reported acute infections or vaccinations. Every donor was a Caucasian adult residing in Nashville, Tennessee, USA. Magnetic negative selection was used to enrich CD4+ T cells, after which naive cells were positively selected on CD45RA and the negative fraction became the memory subset. After blood collection by leukapheresis, PBMCs were isolated using Ficoll-Histopaque density gradient centrifugation and then cryopreserved in the vapor phase of liquid nitrogen. Analytical flow cytometry was used to check the purity and quantity of every magnetically sorted T cell population. Each sorted fraction had its genomic DNA isolated and then quantified by UV absorbance on a Nanodrop 2000c.

This sample was included in a study of shared clonotypes between healthy human individuals (dated by TCRdb to the early 2020s). Regarding the research as a whole: The cohort included a few men and a couple of women between 18 and 49 years of age. For each donor, three plates each were used for CD4 naive and CD4 memory, two plates were used for CD8 naive, and one plate was used for CD8 memory. To estimate repertoire size and how much clonotype sharing occurs between individuals, the study deeply sequenced the blood TCR repertoires of roughly 5 healthy adults. Per donor, leukapheresis produced somewhere between about 0.9 and 9 billion PBMCs. To increase sequencing depth and limit assay-specific biases, different laboratories used diverse techniques to prepare libraries and sequence TCR repertoires.

Using the deep immunoSEQ assay, TCR CDR3 regions were amplified from genomic DNA by multiplex PCR. Extracted genomic DNA from each cell subset was distributed evenly across all wells of several immunoSEQ 96-well plates, and each plate was treated as a replicate. For sorted subsets, about 200 ng genomic DNA, equal to 30,000 or so T cell genomes, was loaded into each replicate PCR. The purified libraries were quantified using a Qubit 3.0 fluorometer, sized with a Bioanalyzer 2100, and then quantified again using the KAPA Library Quantification kit. Every immunoSEQ 96-well plate was sequenced on a dedicated single-read 150-cycle Illumina NextSeq 550 flow cell. Turning to the authors' computational methods: Because only junctional sequences without quality scores were contained in the immunoSEQ output, filtering matching that applied to full-length reads could not be performed. To assign V/J genes and CDR3, sequences were annotated using PyIR, a Python wrapper for IgBLAST v1.9, with IMGT germline references. Reads with weak V/J assignments (E-value above 1e-6), missing CDR3, stop codons, out-of-frame junctions, or ambiguous translated residues were removed. V3J clonotypes were defined as sequences sharing the same inferred V gene, J gene, and CDR3 amino acid sequence. Percentage overlap between repertoires was computed as shared unique clonotypes divided by the size of the smaller repertoire. Repertoire richness was assessed with RTK rarefaction, the Chao1 estimator, and Recon v2.1 estimates of unobserved clonotypes. For all TCRbeta clonotypes obtained by the gDNA method from four donors, generation probabilities were computed with OLGA. TCRdb's version of the immuneACCESS table is confined to in-frame rearrangements and falls short of the full clone set. An unresolved V gene accounts for under half of the shortfall where checked; the remainder is of unknown origin. That table furnishes V, J and clone size, whereas the DNA furnished D and trimming. The sample table contains roughly 2.5 million clones; only one count was recorded for 90% to 95% of them. Of the sample, about 0.13% falls within the top ten clones.

Here is what the overall study found, with its caveats: Based on pairwise subsampling, the degree of clonotype sharing among donors was expected to be affected by sequencing depth. Naive subsets generally had larger estimated clonotype richness than memory subsets. Sampling was restricted to blood, and TCR repertoires in tissues likely differ from the TCR repertoires found in blood. The genetic and exposure-history diversity represented was limited by the small number of donors. Incomplete sequencing was indicated by rarefaction of sorted-subset datasets, despite the large sequencing depth. Across a handful of donors, roughly 5% of naive CD4, roughly 3.3% of naive CD8, roughly 2.3% of memory CD4, and 0.4% of memory CD8 clonotypes were shared. Higher generation probabilities were observed for clonotypes shared by all four sorted-subset donors than for non-shared clonotypes.

The germline V end is reduced by 3 bases and the J end by 2 bases; junction bases left unmatched: 8. CDR1 and CDR2, per the germline V gene, are SGHRS and YFSETQ. The CDR3 runs 17 amino acids, cysteine and phenylalanine included. Of the read, only the CDR3 DNA is kept; its 51 bases are in frame from base 1. The sequenced sample consisted of naive CD4+ T cells sorted from blood. The cell subset or site label here, explained by the study, means: CD45RA+ positively selected. The TCR sequence derives from a man between 18 and 29 years old in good health. The rearranged chain carries TRBV5-1 and TRBJ1-2; TRBD1 matches 12 bases in the middle. CDR3 protein: CASSSGQGADMNYGYTF. The sequence in DNA is TGCGCCAGCAGCTCGGGACAGGGGGCTGATATGAACTATGGCTACACCTTC.